This T cell receptor (beta chain) was recovered during a study of tumor-infiltrating lymphocytes in oesophageal squamous cell carcinoma. TCRdb redid the calling of the PCR reads with MiXCR, one entry per CDR3 protein. The profile covers roughly 11,000 distinct CDR3 sequences, with over 50% appearing a single time and 24% taken by the ten largest. Only a few counts were recorded for this clonotype. Germline V gene sequence: CDR1 MNHGY, CDR2 SAAAGT. With 8 bases removed from V and 2 bases from J, the gap between germline ends came to 9 bases. The length of the CDR3 is 12 residues. The sequencing input was esophageal tumor tissue. The clonotype comes from a male donor with esophageal squamous cell carcinoma. The gene calls are TRBV6-8 and TRBJ2-5; D is uncertain. CDR3 loop: CASGWDQETQYF. CDR3 coding DNA: TGTGCCAGCGGGTGGGATCAAGAGACCCAGTACTTC.